Below are 16 T cell receptor beta chains sequenced from a single sample in a study of blood T cell repertoires in COVID-19 (dated by TCRdb to 2018 to 2021). The library was prepared using the immunoSEQ multiplex PCR assay. This immuneACCESS table, as held by TCRdb, lists in-frame sequences with V and J called but not all clones. Of the missing ones, under half trace to an unresolved V gene in checked studies; the others have no known cause. The sample profile shows around 150,000 clones; approximately 84% of them were found once. Together, the top ten hold about a fifth of the sample. Sequencing was performed on peripheral blood. The receptors originated from a woman older than 75 with acute or convalescent COVID-19.

The rearrangement links TRBV23-1 to TRBJ1-6; 9 bases agree with TRBD1. TRBV23-1 is recorded as an ORF, its role being uncertain. With V trimmed by 0 bases and J by 9 bases, 6 bases remained unmatched. The CDR3 contains 16 residues. The CDR3 region is CASSQSRDRESSPLHF. The CDR3 DNA reads TGCGCCAGCAGTCAATCCCGGGACAGGGAGAGTTCACCCCTCCACTTT.

The chain joins TRBV19 to TRBJ2-3; D might be TRBD1 (6 bases). Germline assignment: CDR1 LNHDA and CDR2 SQIVND (reference sequence). This CDR3 is built from 14 residues. Trimming removed 7 bases from V and 1 base from J, with 12 bases in between. The CDR3 protein is CASKRHRGTDTQYF. The CDR3 nucleotides are TGTGCCAGTAAACGTCACAGGGGCACAGATACGCAGTATTTT.

Regarding this clone: Other nucleotide sequences in the sample specify the same CDR3. V is TRBV5-4 and J is TRBJ2-6; D perhaps matches TRBD2 (6 bases). Trimming removed 2 bases from V and 2 bases from J, with 8 bases in between. The CDR3 length is 15 residues. Germline CDR1 SGHNT, CDR2 YYREEE (reference sequence). As DNA, the CDR3 is TGTGCCAGCAGCTTAGGCGGGGCTGGGGCCAACGTCCTGACTTTC. It yields the protein CASSLGGAGANVLTF.

The chain is built from TRBV7-6 and TRBJ1-1; D is possibly TRBD1 (5 bases). V was shortened by 5 bases and J by 4 bases, with 11 bases between the two germline ends. Germline V gene lookup returns CDR1 SGHVS and CDR2 FNYEAQ. This CDR3 spans 13 amino acids. The CDR3 bases are TGTGCCAGCAGCCCCGGGGGGGGCACTGAAGCTTTCTTT. The encoded protein is CASSPGGGTEAFF.

The CDR3 spells CASSLEQGNTEAFF. The CDR3 DNA sequence: TGTGCCAGCAGCTTGGAACAGGGGAACACTGAAGCTTTCTTT. This sequence joins TRBV5-6 and TRBJ1-1, with D possibly TRBD1 on 6 matching bases. The CDR3 runs 14 residues. The germline V and J ends were trimmed by 0 bases and 1 base, with 7 bases remaining between them. Germline CDR1 is SGHDT and CDR2 is YYEEEE.

The chain combines TRBV9 with TRBJ2-3; tentative D call: TRBD1 (5 bases). Germline V lookup: CDR1 SGDLS, CDR2 YYNGEE. CDR3 size: 14 residues. Trimming cost V 2 bases and J 1 base, with 8 bases left between them. The CDR3 reads CASSVLQGTDTQYF. CDR3 sequence (DNA): TGTGCCAGCAGCGTCCTACAGGGCACAGATACGCAGTATTTT.

This clone was seen only once. The CDR3 spells CASRPLKHNYGYTF. The CDR3 region has the DNA TGTGCCAGCAGGCCACTCAAGCATAACTATGGCTACACCTTC. This rearrangement joins TRBV2 to TRBJ1-2, with unresolved D. Trimming pared 6 bases from V and 1 base from J, leaving 12 bases between. This CDR3 has 14 residues. The germline CDR1 and CDR2 sequences are SNHLY and FYNNEI.

In this sample, this clone turned up a few times. The V call is TRBV27, the J call TRBJ2-3, with 12 bases fitting TRBD2. The germline CDR1 and CDR2 sequences are MNHEY and SMNVEV (reference sequence). This CDR3 is built from 16 residues. Trimming cost V 4 bases and J 2 bases; bases outside gene matches: 4. CDR3 DNA: TGTGCCAGCAGTTCACTAGCGGGAGGTCCCACAGATACGCAGTATTTT. Residues: CASSSLAGGPTDTQYF.

The chain carries TRBV19 and TRBJ1-4; the match to TRBD1 covers 7 bases. V trimming: 0 bases; J trimming: 3 bases; junction bases outside the gene matches: 4. The CDR3 length is 16 residues. The germline gives CDR1 LNHDA, CDR2 SQIVND (reference sequence). CDR3 residues: CASSIDPGQANEKLFF. The CDR3 DNA follows: TGTGCCAGTAGTATAGATCCCGGACAGGCTAATGAAAAACTGTTTTTT. The full variable domain, in which reference TRBV19 and TRBJ1-4 provide the parts outside the CDR3, is DGGITQSPKYLFRKEGQNVTLSCEQNLNHDAMYWYRQDPGQGLRLIYYSQIVNDFQKGDIAEGYSVSREKKESFPLTVTSAQKNPTAFYLCASSIDPGQANEKLFFGSGTQLSVL.

The V gene is TRBV5-6, the J gene TRBJ1-5; possible D gene TRBD1, 6 bases. Trimming cost V 3 bases and J 4 bases, with 11 bases left between them. CDR1 and CDR2 (germline): SGHDT, YYEEEE. The CDR3 consists of 14 residues. CDR3 in DNA: TGTGCCAGCAGCTATCTCAGGGGTAATCAGCCCCAGCATTTT. Its translation is CASSYLRGNQPQHF.

The chain employs TRBV3-1 (or the pseudogene TRBV3-2) and TRBJ1-1; TRBD1 aligns across 8 bases. With V trimmed by 4 bases and J by 5 bases, 9 bases remained unmatched. This CDR3 is built from 15 residues. Per the germline V gene, CDR1 is LGHDT and CDR2 is YNNKEL (reference sequence). The CDR3 sequence: CASSPRTGFSTEAFF. Here the CDR3 DNA reads TGTGCCAGCAGCCCACGGACAGGGTTTTCTACTGAAGCTTTCTTT.

The V gene is TRBV11-2, the J gene TRBJ2-3; D is perhaps TRBD2 (6 bases). Between the trimmed V and J ends, which lost 5 bases and 2 bases, there was a span of 11 bases. CDR1 SGHAT and CDR2 FQNNGV come from the germline V gene. The CDR3 sequence is 14 residues long. As DNA, the CDR3 is TGTGCCAGCAGCCCTCGGGACTCCACAGATACGCAGTATTTT. This sequence encodes CASSPRDSTDTQYF.

This clone has only one observation. The J gene is TRBJ2-1, the V gene TRBV6-5; no reliable D call. Trimming stripped 5 bases from V and 7 bases from J, with 18 bases between. CDR3 length: 15 amino acids. Germline CDR1 reads MNHEY; CDR2 reads SVGAGI. As DNA, the CDR3 is TGTGCCAGCAGTCCTAGACCCTTCGTTGGTAATGAGCAGTTCTTC. Protein: CASSPRPFVGNEQFF.

V is TRBV2 and J is TRBJ2-5; tentatively, D is TRBD2 (6 bases). Germline values: CDR1 SNHLY, CDR2 FYNNEI. Trimming shortened V by 0 bases and J by 1 base, and 18 bases separated the two germline ends. The CDR3 is made up of 18 amino acids. The CDR3 region has the DNA TGTGCCAGCAGTGAAGCATACGTCGGCGGGAAACTCCAAGAGACCCAGTACTTC. It translates to CASSEAYVGGKLQETQYF.

CDR3 nucleotide sequence: TGTGCCAGCAGCCTGGGACAGGCGAGAATTTATGGCTACACCTTC. Amino acid sequence: CASSLGQARIYGYTF. This sequence joins TRBV7-2 and TRBJ1-2; 8 nucleotides match TRBD1. The CDR3 sequence is 15 residues long. The J segment lost 5 bases and the V segment lost 5 bases, leaving 10 bases of the junction unmatched. Per the germline V gene, CDR1 is SGHTA and CDR2 is FQGNSA.

The J gene is TRBJ2-5, the V gene TRBV3-1 (or the pseudogene TRBV3-2); 9 positions agree with TRBD2. V dropped 2 bases and J dropped 5; count of bases not matched to a gene: 3. In germline, CDR1 is LGHDT, CDR2 YNNKEL (reference sequence). The CDR3 contains 14 residues. The CDR3 spells CASSQIAGDETQYF. The DNA of the CDR3 is TGTGCCAGCAGCCAAATAGCGGGAGACGAGACCCAGTACTTC.